This T cell receptor beta chain was observed in a study of T-cell memory formation after mild COVID-19. At least ten counts were recorded for this clonotype. The germline V gene encodes CDR1 KGHSH and CDR2 LQKENI. There are 17 residues in the CDR3. Deletions cut 1 base from V and 2 bases from J, with 16 bases between. TCRdb re-derived calls from the 5' RACE reads in MiXCR, one entry per CDR3 protein. This table holds roughly 340,000 distinct CDR3 sequences, under 25% found once. This clonotype was obtained from a man in his late teens or twenties who had mild COVID-19 (a few samples of this study predate the infection). Cell type and time point are not known. V and J are TRBV18 and TRBJ2-3; a possible D gene is TRBD2 (6 bases). Input material: PBMCs or a T cell subset sorted from them (not recorded which). The CDR3 reads CASSPHVAGGTTDTQYF. In DNA, the CDR3 is TGTGCCAGCTCACCACACGTAGCAGGAGGGACCACAGATACGCAGTATTTT.